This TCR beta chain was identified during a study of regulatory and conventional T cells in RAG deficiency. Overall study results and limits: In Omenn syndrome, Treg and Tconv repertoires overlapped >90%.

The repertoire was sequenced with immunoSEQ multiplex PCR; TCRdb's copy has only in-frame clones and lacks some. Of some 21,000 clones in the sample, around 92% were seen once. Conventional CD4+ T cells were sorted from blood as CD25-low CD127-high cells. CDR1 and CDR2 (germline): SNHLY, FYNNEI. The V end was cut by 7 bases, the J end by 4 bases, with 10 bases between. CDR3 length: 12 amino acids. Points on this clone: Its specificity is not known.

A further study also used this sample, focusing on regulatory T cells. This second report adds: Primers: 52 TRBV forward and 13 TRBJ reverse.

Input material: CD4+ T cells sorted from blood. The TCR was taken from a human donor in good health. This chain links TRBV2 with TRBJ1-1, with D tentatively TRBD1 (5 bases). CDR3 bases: TGTGCCAGCACCGCAGACAGCACTGAAGCTTTCTTT. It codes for CASTADSTEAFF.